Following are 10 T cell receptor beta chains from one sample sequenced in a study of cytomegalovirus exposure and HLA in healthy donors. Researchers ran the PCR with 60 Vbeta and 13 Jbeta primers. Using immunoSEQ multiplex PCR, the repertoire was profiled, and TCRdb retains in-frame clones only, with some absent. In the table there are approximately 53,000 clones, around 80% of which are singletons. Sequencing was done on a sample of PBMCs. These receptors were taken from a young man in good health and CMV-seropositive.

V is TRBV7-6 and J is TRBJ2-7, with 7 bases fitting TRBD1. The CDR3 covers 14 residues. Germline CDR1 is SGHVS and CDR2 is FNYEAQ. V was pared by 5 bases and J by 2 bases, with 6 bases of the junction left unmatched. Here the CDR3 reads CASSLRTGAYEQYF. CDR3 DNA sequence: TGTGCCAGCAGCCTCCGGACAGGAGCCTACGAGCAGTACTTC. The whole variable domain, filled in from reference TRBV7-6 and TRBJ2-7, reads GAGVSQSPRYKVTKRGQDVALRCDPISGHVSLYWYRQALGQGPEFLTYFNYEAQQDKSGLPNDRFSAERPEGSISTLTIQRTEQRDSAMYRCASSLRTGAYEQYFGPGTRLTVT.

This sequence joins TRBV7-6 and TRBJ1-1; D unclear. The CDR3 length is 15 residues. V was clipped by 4 bases and J by 0 bases, with 12 bases between them. Germline V gene lookup returns CDR1 SGHVS and CDR2 FNYEAQ. For the CDR3, the DNA is TGTGCCAGCAGCTCCGACCCCGGGATGAACACTGAAGCTTTCTTT. Encoded protein: CASSSDPGMNTEAFF.

This rearrangement joins TRBV4-1 to TRBJ1-1; possible D gene TRBD1, 5 bases. This CDR3 has 13 amino acids. Germline assignment: CDR1 MGHRA and CDR2 YSYEKL. V lost 3 bases and J lost 3, with 8 bases in between. CDR3 sequence: CASSHRVDTEAFF. The DNA of the CDR3 is TGCGCCAGCAGCCACAGGGTGGACACTGAAGCTTTCTTT.

This clone appeared once. This sequence joins TRBV18 and TRBJ1-4; perhaps TRBD1 as D (6 bases). CDR3 length equals 19 residues. Between the trimmed V and J ends, which lost 3 bases and 6 bases, there was a span of 26 bases. Germline CDR1 is KGHSH and CDR2 is LQKENI. CDR3 sequence: CASSPYPLTNRVKDEKLFF. The DNA for the CDR3 is TGTGCCAGCTCACCTTATCCCCTAACCAACAGGGTTAAGGATGAAAAACTGTTTTTT.

The genes are TRBV30 and TRBJ1-5; 9 bases are shared with TRBD1. The CDR3 runs 15 residues. CDR1 is GTSNPN and CDR2 is SVGIG in the germline V gene (reference sequence). The junction had 7 bases not matched to a gene; V was cut back by 4 bases and J by 3 bases. CDR3 residues: CAWKRQGGPNQPQHF. CDR3 DNA: TGTGCCTGGAAGCGACAGGGGGGACCCAATCAGCCCCAGCATTTT. The whole variable domain, filled in from reference TRBV30 and TRBJ1-5, reads SQTIHQWPATLVQPVGSPLSLECTVEGTSNPNLYWYRQAAGRGLQLLFYSVGIGQISSEVPQNLSASRPQDRQFILSSKKLLLSDSGFYLCAWKRQGGPNQPQHFGDGTRLSIL.

The chain is built from TRBV6-6 and TRBJ1-2, with TRBD1 identical over 7 bases. Trimming took 4 bases from V and 2 from J; bases not matched to a gene: 7. The CDR3 length is 15 residues. CDR1 is MNHNY and CDR2 is SVGAGI in the germline V gene (reference sequence). CDR3 protein: CASSSRGTENYGYTF. CDR3 DNA sequence: TGTGCCAGCAGTTCACGGGGGACAGAGAACTATGGCTACACCTTC.

This clone appeared once. The chain combines TRBV21-1 with TRBJ2-7; the listed D gene, TRBD1, was not tested against the DNA. TRBV21-1 is a documented pseudogene. The CDR3 has 17 residues. CDR3 amino acids: CASRRDRWGLDAYEQYF. The CDR3 DNA reads as TGTGCCAGCAGACGGGACAGGTGGGGTCTCGACGCCTACGAGCAGTACTTC.

This sequence joins TRBV7-2 and TRBJ2-1, with a tentative D call TRBD2 (6 bases). V lost 5 bases to trimming and J lost 2 bases, with 13 bases between them. CDR1 and CDR2 from the germline V gene are SGHTA and FQGNSA. CDR3 size: 15 residues. In nucleotides, the CDR3 is TGTGCCAGCAGCGAAGGCGGGGAAACCTACAATGAGCAGTTCTTC. It yields the protein CASSEGGETYNEQFF.

The V call is TRBV27, the J call TRBJ2-5; possibly TRBD1 for D (6 bases). Between the trimmed V and J ends, which lost 4 bases and 5 bases, there was a span of 11 bases. The germline V gene has CDR1 MNHEY and CDR2 SMNVEV (reference sequence). The CDR3 runs to 13 residues. DNA for the CDR3: TGTGCCAGCAGTTATGGGGGCTGGGAGACCCAGTACTTC. Its translation is CASSYGGWETQYF.

The chain recombines TRBV5-1 with TRBJ2-5; TRBD2 agrees at 7 bases. Germline V gene sequence: CDR1 SGHRS, CDR2 YFSETQ. This CDR3 has 16 amino acids. The J segment lost 5 bases and the V segment lost 2 bases, leaving 12 bases of the junction unmatched. The CDR3 nucleotides are TGCGCCAGCAGCTTAGAACTAGCGAGCCTGGGGGAGACCCAGTACTTC. Its protein product is CASSLELASLGETQYF. Combining the CDR3 with reference TRBV5-1 and TRBJ2-5 gives the whole variable domain KAGVTQTPRYLIKTRGQQVTLSCSPISGHRSVSWYQQTPGQGLQFLFEYFSETQRNKGNFPGRFSGRQFSNSRSEMNVSTLELGDSALYLCASSLELASLGETQYFGPGTRLLVL.